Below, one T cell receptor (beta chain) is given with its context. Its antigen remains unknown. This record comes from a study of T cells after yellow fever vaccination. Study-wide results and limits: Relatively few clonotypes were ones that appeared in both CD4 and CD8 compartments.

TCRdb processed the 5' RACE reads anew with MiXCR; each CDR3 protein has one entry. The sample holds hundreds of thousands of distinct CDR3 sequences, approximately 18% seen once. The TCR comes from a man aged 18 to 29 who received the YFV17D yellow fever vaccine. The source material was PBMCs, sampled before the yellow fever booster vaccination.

CDR3: CASSLGSTRITEAFF. CDR3 bases: TGTGCCAGCAGTTTAGGGTCTACAAGAATTACTGAAGCTTTCTTT. This chain uses TRBV27 with TRBJ1-1; D gene uncertain. V lost 2 bases and J 5 bases, leaving 15 bases between the germline ends. The CDR3 has 15 amino acids. Germline V gives CDR1 MNHEY, CDR2 SMNVEV (reference sequence).